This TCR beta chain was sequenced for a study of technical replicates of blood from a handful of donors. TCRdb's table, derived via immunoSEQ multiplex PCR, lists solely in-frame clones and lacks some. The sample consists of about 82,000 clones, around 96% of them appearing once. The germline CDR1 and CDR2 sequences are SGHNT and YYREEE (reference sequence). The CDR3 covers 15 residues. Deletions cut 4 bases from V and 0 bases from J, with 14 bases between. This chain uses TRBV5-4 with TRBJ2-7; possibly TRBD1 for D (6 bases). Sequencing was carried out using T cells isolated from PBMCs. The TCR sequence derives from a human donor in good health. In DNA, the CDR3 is TGTGCCAGCAGCGCTCCGGGACATCGCTCCTACGAGCAGTACTTC. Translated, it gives CASSAPGHRSYEQYF.